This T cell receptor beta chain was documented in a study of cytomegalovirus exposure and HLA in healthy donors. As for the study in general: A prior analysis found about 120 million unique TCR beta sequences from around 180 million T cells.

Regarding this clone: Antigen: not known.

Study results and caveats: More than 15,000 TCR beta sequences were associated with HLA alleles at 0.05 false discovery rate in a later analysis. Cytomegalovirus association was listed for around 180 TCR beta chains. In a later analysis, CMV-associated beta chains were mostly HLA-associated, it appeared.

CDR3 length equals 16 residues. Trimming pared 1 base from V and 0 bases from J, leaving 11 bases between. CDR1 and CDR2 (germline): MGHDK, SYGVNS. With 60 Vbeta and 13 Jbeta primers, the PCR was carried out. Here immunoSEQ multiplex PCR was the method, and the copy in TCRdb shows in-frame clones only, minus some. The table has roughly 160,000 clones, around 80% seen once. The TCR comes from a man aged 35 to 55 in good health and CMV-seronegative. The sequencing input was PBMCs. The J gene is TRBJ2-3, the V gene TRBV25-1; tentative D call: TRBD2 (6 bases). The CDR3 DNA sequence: TGTGCCAGCAGTGAATGGGAGGATACTAGCACAGATACGCAGTATTTT. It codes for CASSEWEDTSTDTQYF.